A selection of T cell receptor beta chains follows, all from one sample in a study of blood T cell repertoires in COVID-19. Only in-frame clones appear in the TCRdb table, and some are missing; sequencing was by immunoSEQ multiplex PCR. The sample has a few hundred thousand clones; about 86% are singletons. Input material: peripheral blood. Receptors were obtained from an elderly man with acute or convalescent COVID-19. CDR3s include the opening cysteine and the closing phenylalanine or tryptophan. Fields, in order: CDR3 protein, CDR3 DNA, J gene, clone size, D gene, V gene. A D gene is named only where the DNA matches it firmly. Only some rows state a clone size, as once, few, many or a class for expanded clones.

CASSPPGGTGDYEQYF	TGTGCCAGCTCACCGCCCGGGGGGACAGGGGACTACGAGCAGTACTTC	TRBJ2-7	NA	TRBD1	TRBV18
CASNLPGTEYEQYF	TGTGCCAGCAACCTCCCGGGAACGGAATACGAGCAGTACTTC	TRBJ2-7	NA	NA	TRBV2
CASSPRVGLKNNEQFF	TGCGCCAGCAGCCCCCGAGTGGGACTAAAAAACAATGAGCAGTTCTTC	TRBJ2-1	NA	TRBD2	TRBV5-1
CASSFWTGSTDTQYF	TGTGCCAGCAGTTTTTGGACAGGGAGCACAGATACGCAGTATTTT	TRBJ2-3	NA	TRBD1	TRBV27
CASRLAGPNTGELFF	TGTGCCAGCAGGTTAGCGGGTCCGAACACCGGGGAGCTGTTTTTT	TRBJ2-2	NA	TRBD2	TRBV6-5
CASRGQSNTGELFF	TGCGCCAGCAGGGGGCAATCGAACACCGGGGAGCTGTTTTTT	TRBJ2-2	NA	NA	TRBV10-2
CASSLPGQGTEAFF	TGCGCCAGCAGCTTGCCGGGACAGGGCACTGAAGCTTTCTTT	TRBJ1-1	NA	TRBD1	TRBV5-1
CAISRLAGENTGELFF	TGTGCCATCAGTAGGCTAGCGGGGGAGAACACCGGGGAGCTGTTTTTT	TRBJ2-2	NA	TRBD2	TRBV10-3
CASSPSGGYEQYF	TGTGCCAGCAGCCCCTCCGGCGGCTACGAGCAGTACTTC	TRBJ2-7	NA	NA	TRBV7-9
CASSPTYGGVYEQYF	TGTGCCAGCAGCCCCACTTATGGCGGAGTCTACGAGCAGTACTTC	TRBJ2-7	few	NA	TRBV5-4
CASSPTGQGAHEQYF	TGCGCCAGCAGCCCCACGGGACAGGGGGCCCACGAGCAGTACTTC	TRBJ2-7	few	TRBD1	TRBV5-1
CATKTGTSNTGELFF	TGTGCCACCAAAACGGGGACATCGAACACCGGGGAGCTGTTTTTT	TRBJ2-2	NA	NA	TRBV24-1
CASSESGTGGQPQHF	TGTGCCAGCAGTGAATCTGGGACAGGGGGACAGCCCCAGCATTTT	TRBJ1-5	NA	TRBD1	TRBV25-1
CASSVGAGTLYEQYF	TGTGCCAGCAGCGTAGGAGCGGGGACACTATACGAGCAGTACTTC	TRBJ2-7	NA	NA	TRBV9
CASSLTGTGREQYF	TGTGCCAGCAGCCTAACCGGGACAGGGCGCGAGCAGTACTTC	TRBJ2-7	NA	TRBD1	TRBV5-6
CASSLAAGAHHEQFF	TGCGCCAGCAGCTTGGCAGCAGGGGCTCATCATGAGCAGTTCTTC	TRBJ2-1	NA	NA	TRBV5-1
CASNGQGITEAFF	TGTGCCAGCAACGGACAGGGGATCACTGAAGCTTTCTTT	TRBJ1-1	NA	TRBD1	TRBV14
CASSPDTLFPYGYTF	TGTGCCAGCAGCCCCGACACCCTCTTCCCCTATGGCTACACCTTC	TRBJ1-2	NA	NA	TRBV5-5
CASSIASSNQPQHF	TGTGCCAGTAGTATAGCGTCTAGCAATCAGCCCCAGCATTTT	TRBJ1-5	NA	NA	TRBV19
CASSIYRVPSTNEKLFF	TGTGCCAGTAGTATCTACAGGGTCCCCTCGACTAATGAAAAACTGTTTTTT	TRBJ1-4	NA	NA	TRBV19
CASSIDGQKNYGYTF	TGTGCCAGTAGTATAGATGGACAGAAAAACTATGGCTACACCTTC	TRBJ1-2	NA	NA	TRBV19
CASSVGAGAYSHNEQFF	TGTGCCAGCAGCGTAGGGGCGGGGGCGTATAGTCACAATGAGCAGTTCTTC	TRBJ2-1	NA	NA	TRBV9
CASSKSRGENSPLHF	TGTGCCAGCAGTAAGTCCAGGGGAGAAAATTCACCCCTCCACTTT	TRBJ1-6	once	NA	TRBV6-5
CASSDALSGTKQFF	TGTGCCAGCAGTGACGCACTTAGCGGGACCAAGCAGTTCTTC	TRBJ2-1	NA	TRBD2	TRBV6-4
CASRQGAYSPLHF	TGTGCCAGCAGACAGGGGGCCTATTCACCCCTCCACTTT	TRBJ1-6	NA	TRBD1	TRBV7-9
CASSLITGDTQYF	TGTGCCAGCAGTTTAATAACAGGAGATACGCAGTATTTT	TRBJ2-3	NA	NA	TRBV12-3/TRBV12-4
CSVERNYGYTF	TGCAGCGTTGAACGGAACTATGGCTACACCTTC	TRBJ1-2	NA	NA	TRBV29-1
CASSTGKPISHF	TGTGCCAGCAGCACAGGGAAGCCCATATCCCACTTT	TRBJ1-6	once	NA	TRBV28
CSASERRLAGGEQFF	TGCAGTGCTAGTGAGCGACGACTAGCGGGGGGGGAGCAGTTCTTC	TRBJ2-1	NA	TRBD2	TRBV20-1
CASSSLDRNPSYNSPLHF	TGTGCCAGCAGCTCCCTAGACCGAAACCCCTCCTATAATTCACCCCTCCACTTT	TRBJ1-6	NA	NA	TRBV5-6
CASSLAGGSKTQYF	TGTGCCAGCAGCTTAGCGGGGGGGAGTAAGACCCAGTACTTC	TRBJ2-5	NA	TRBD2	TRBV2
CASSPRLALGTDTQYF	TGTGCCAGCAGCCCTCGACTAGCGTTGGGCACAGATACGCAGTATTTT	TRBJ2-3	NA	TRBD2	TRBV11-2
CAISGQQMNTEAFF	TGTGCCATCAGCGGACAGCAGATGAACACTGAAGCTTTCTTT	TRBJ1-1	NA	NA	TRBV10-3
CASHMTAASTDTQYF	TGTGCCAGCCATATGACAGCTGCGAGCACAGATACGCAGTATTTT	TRBJ2-3	NA	NA	TRBV2
CASSLALSRQGEQFF	TGTGCCAGCAGCTTAGCCCTTTCACGACAGGGGGAGCAGTTCTTC	TRBJ2-1	few	TRBD1	TRBV11-1
CASSRRLAGVVGELFF	TGTGCCAGCAGTCGACGACTAGCGGGAGTGGTCGGGGAGCTGTTTTTT	TRBJ2-2	NA	TRBD2	TRBV27
CSVALGGAGYEQYF	TGCAGCGTTGCCCTAGGGGGAGCAGGCTACGAGCAGTACTTC	TRBJ2-7	NA	NA	TRBV29-1
CATSDWAGEWETQYF	TGTGCCACCAGTGATTGGGCAGGGGAATGGGAGACCCAGTACTTC	TRBJ2-5	NA	NA	TRBV24-1
CARNFSGGWMGDYGYTF	TGTGCCCGTAATTTCAGTGGGGGCTGGATGGGGGACTATGGCTACACCTTC	TRBJ1-2	NA	NA	TRBV30
CASSFGGTNEKLFF	TGTGCCAGCAGCTTCGGGGGGACTAATGAAAAACTGTTTTTT	TRBJ1-4	NA	NA	TRBV7-9
CASSVGREVGNTIYF	TGTGCCAGCAGCGTAGGAAGGGAGGTCGGAAACACCATATATTTT	TRBJ1-3	NA	NA	TRBV9
CASSAQEANSPLHF	TGTGCCAGCTCAGCACAGGAGGCTAATTCACCCCTCCACTTT	TRBJ1-6	NA	NA	TRBV18
CATSDTGQGLRGYTF	TGTGCCACCAGTGATACGGGACAGGGGTTGAGGGGCTACACCTTC	TRBJ1-2	NA	TRBD1	TRBV24-1
CASSPGGAYNEQFF	TGTGCCAGCTCTCCTGGCGGGGCCTACAATGAGCAGTTCTTC	TRBJ2-1	NA	NA	TRBV18
CASSRGQGTSYEQYF	TGTGCCAGCAGCCGAGGACAGGGGACCTCCTACGAGCAGTACTTC	TRBJ2-7	NA	TRBD1	TRBV6-5